This T cell receptor beta chain was identified during a study of cytomegalovirus exposure and HLA in healthy donors. Sequencing was performed with immunoSEQ multiplex PCR; in TCRdb, only in-frame clones are kept and a portion is missing. Of 130,000 or so clones in the sample, more than 75% are singletons; the top ten hold around 1.9%. The CDR3 sequence is 18 residues long. V lost 4 bases, J lost 1 base, and 10 bases stayed unmatched. Germline V gene data show CDR1 as MGHDK and CDR2 as SYGVNS. This sequence was found in a woman aged 30 to 39 in good health and CMV-seronegative. The chain joins TRBV25-1 to TRBJ2-1; TRBD2 agrees at 10 bases. Sequencing was carried out using PBMCs. The CDR3 nucleotides read TGTGCCAGCAGTGCTGGTAGCGGGGGGATAGGGTCCTACAATGAGCAGTTCTTC. This codes for CASSAGSGGIGSYNEQFF. The variable domain in full, with the rest retrieved from reference TRBV25-1 and TRBJ2-1, is EADIYQTPRYLVIGTGKKITLECSQTMGHDKMYWYQQDPGMELHLIHYSYGVNSTEKGDLSSESTVSRIRTEHFPLTLESARPSHTSQYLCASSAGSGGIGSYNEQFFGPGTRLTVL.